The next 21 T cell receptor beta chains were all read from a single sample in a study of beta chain features in type 1 diabetes. The entirety of the isolated RNA underwent reverse transcription, so expressed TCRB transcripts were sequenced. TCRdb keeps only in-frame clones here, not all; method: immunoSEQ multiplex PCR. The data contain 300,000 to 350,000 clones, 8% of them singletons. The material sequenced was central memory CD4+ T cells from blood. The source is a woman aged 18-29 years in good health.

This clone was seen a few times. The chain employs TRBV11-1 and TRBJ2-5; weak D call: TRBD2 (6 bases). Trimming removed 5 bases from V and 6 bases from J, with 16 bases in between. CDR3 length equals 14 residues. Germline V CDR1 and CDR2: SGHAT, FQDESV (reference sequence). CDR3 amino acids: CASSTSEAGKTQYF. CDR3 DNA sequence: TGTGCCAGCAGCACCAGTGAGGCGGGAAAGACCCAGTACTTC.

The rearrangement uses TRBV10-3 and TRBJ2-1; no clear D. CDR3 size: 12 residues. Per germline, CDR1 ENHRY and CDR2 SYGVKD. V shed 2 bases and J shed 6 bases, with 5 bases lying between them. CDR3 nucleotide sequence: TGTGCCATCAGTGAGATTAGCAATGAGCAGTTCTTC. Translated, it gives CAISEISNEQFF.

This clone was seen repeatedly, ten times or more. This sequence joins TRBV29-1 and TRBJ2-4, with a possible D match to TRBD2 (6 bases). The CDR3 spans 13 residues. Trimming cost V 3 bases and J 6 bases, with 12 bases left between them. Looked up from germline, CDR1 is SQVTM and CDR2 is ANQGSEA. The CDR3 DNA sequence: TGCAGCGTTGATACAGGACTACTAAACATTCAGTACTTC. It translates to CSVDTGLLNIQYF.

The chain carries TRBV5-4 and TRBJ2-1, with TRBD2 identical over 7 bases. CDR3 length: 15 residues. Trimming removed 4 bases from V and 4 bases from J; junction bases left unmatched: 8. CDR1 and CDR2 (germline): SGHNT, YYREEE (reference sequence). The CDR3 spells CASSHGTNGYNEQFF. As DNA, the CDR3 is TGTGCCAGCAGCCACGGGACTAACGGGTACAATGAGCAGTTCTTC.

Only a few counts were recorded for this clone. In DNA, the CDR3 is TGTGCCAGCTCACCCGACCCCAACTCATACAATGAGCAGTTCTTC. Translated, it gives CASSPDPNSYNEQFF. V and J are TRBV18 and TRBJ2-1; D is unclear. The V gene lost 3 bases and the J gene lost 4 bases, with 13 bases spanning the gap. The CDR3 runs 15 residues. Germline loops: CDR1 KGHSH, CDR2 LQKENI.

This clone was recorded a few times. The chain is built from TRBV29-1 and TRBJ2-1; 7 positions match TRBD1. Germline CDR1 and CDR2: SQVTM and ANQGSEA. The CDR3 length is 14 residues. J lost 6 bases, V lost 4 bases, and 9 bases had no gene match. The CDR3 spells CSVARDSQSNEQFF. CDR3 bases: TGCAGCGTTGCTCGGGACAGCCAAAGCAATGAGCAGTTCTTC.

Only a few counts were recorded for this clone. The chain is built from TRBV7-9 and TRBJ2-3, with D tentatively TRBD1 (6 bases). V lost 2 bases, J lost 12 bases, and 18 bases lay in between. This CDR3 is 14 amino acids long. Germline CDR1 is SEHNR and CDR2 is FQNEAQ (reference sequence). The CDR3 sequence: CASSLTHFRTDQYF. Here the CDR3 DNA reads TGTGCCAGCAGCTTAACTCACTTCCGGACAGACCAGTATTTT.

The CDR3 region has the DNA TGTGCCAGCAGCTTTGGGCAGGGTGAAAAACTGTTTTTT. Translation: CASSFGQGEKLFF. This chain uses TRBV11-2 with TRBJ1-4, with D perhaps matching TRBD1 (5 bases). V lost 3 bases and J 7 bases, leaving 9 bases between the germline ends. Looked up from germline, CDR1 is SGHAT and CDR2 is FQNNGV. The CDR3 loop spans 13 amino acids.

This clone has a count of ten or more. The chain carries TRBV25-1 and TRBJ1-2; D may be TRBD1 (6 bases). CDR1 is MGHDK and CDR2 is SYGVNS in the germline V gene. The CDR3 spans 14 residues. Trimming cost V 3 bases and J 0 bases, with 8 bases left between them. The CDR3 DNA follows: TGTGCCAGCAGTGAGCGACAGGCTAACTATGGCTACACCTTC. Translating it yields CASSERQANYGYTF.

This chain joins TRBV28 and TRBJ1-2; weak D call: TRBD1 (6 bases). Germline V gene data show CDR1 as MDHEN and CDR2 as SYDVKM. This CDR3 comprises 18 residues. Between the trimmed V and J ends, which lost 3 bases and 8 bases, there was a span of 28 bases. CDR3 nucleotide sequence: TGTGCCAGCAGTTTTTACGGCACAAGGGGGTCAAGGAGGGACGGCTACACCTTC. As protein: CASSFYGTRGSRRDGYTF.

J is TRBJ1-2 and V is TRBV6-5; 7 bases line up with TRBD1. The CDR3 loop spans 15 amino acids. V lost 0 bases to trimming and J lost 4 bases; unmatched junction nucleotides: 5. The germline CDR1 and CDR2 sequences are MNHEY and SVGAGI. CDR3 loop: CASSYSPRGGYGYTF. The CDR3 DNA sequence: TGTGCCAGCAGTTACTCGCCCAGGGGGGGCTATGGCTACACCTTC.

CDR3 sequence reads: CASSKATGRNNEQFF. The CDR3 coding sequence is TGTGCCAGCAGCAAAGCGACCGGGCGGAACAATGAGCAGTTCTTC. The V gene is TRBV21-1, the J gene TRBJ2-1. TRBV21-1 is a pseudogene. This CDR3 has 15 residues.

The J gene is TRBJ2-1, the V gene TRBV6-5; D is ambiguous. V lost 5 bases to trimming and J lost 7 bases, with 15 bases between them. CDR1 is MNHEY and CDR2 is SVGAGI in the germline V gene. The CDR3 is 14 amino acids. The CDR3 here is CASSEPESWNEQFF. The CDR3 nucleotides read TGTGCCAGCAGTGAACCCGAAAGCTGGAATGAGCAGTTCTTC.

The gene calls are TRBV5-1 and TRBJ1-2; 11 nucleotides agree with TRBD1. V lost 3 bases and J lost 9; bases outside the gene matches: 7. This CDR3 contains 14 residues. Germline CDR1 reads SGHRS; CDR2 reads YFSETQ. The chain's CDR3 is CASSWTGGIESYTF. CDR3 sequence (DNA): TGCGCCAGCAGCTGGACAGGGGGCATAGAGAGCTACACCTTC. Using reference TRBV5-1 and TRBJ1-2 for the parts outside the CDR3, the full variable domain is KAGVTQTPRYLIKTRGQQVTLSCSPISGHRSVSWYQQTPGQGLQFLFEYFSETQRNKGNFPGRFSGRQFSNSRSEMNVSTLELGDSALYLCASSWTGGIESYTFGSGTRLTVV.

The chain carries TRBV6-5 and TRBJ2-5, with TRBD1 matching 8 bases. The CDR3 has 15 amino acids. Trimming took 2 bases from V and 0 from J; bases not matched to a gene: 2. The germline gives CDR1 MNHEY, CDR2 SVGAGI. The CDR3 here is CASSYGDRYQETQYF. CDR3 sequence (DNA): TGTGCCAGCAGTTACGGGGACAGGTACCAAGAGACCCAGTACTTC.

This chain joins TRBV15 and TRBJ1-1; perhaps TRBD1 as D (6 bases). CDR1 and CDR2 (germline): LNHNV, YYDKDF (reference sequence). CDR3 length: 14 amino acids. The germline V and J ends were trimmed by 8 bases and 5 bases, with 18 bases remaining between them. The CDR3: CATWAGGAGTEAFF. CDR3 in DNA: TGTGCCACCTGGGCGGGGGGCGCAGGGACTGAAGCTTTCTTT.

The V call is TRBV2, the J call TRBJ1-5; D is unresolved. Germline V gene sequence: CDR1 SNHLY, CDR2 FYNNEI. The CDR3 spans 13 residues. The ends were cut back, 8 bases at V and 7 bases at J, with 15 bases in the middle. Here the CDR3 reads CASQQFPRQPQHF. As DNA, the CDR3 is TGTGCCAGCCAACAGTTCCCTAGGCAGCCCCAGCATTTT.

This clone was counted only a few times. The rearrangement joins TRBV29-1 to TRBJ2-3; 7 bases agree with TRBD2. Germline loops: CDR1 SQVTM, CDR2 ANQGSEA. Trimming removed 0 bases from V and 2 bases from J; junction bases left unmatched: 8. This CDR3 spans 16 amino acids. CDR3 sequence: CSVEDGTSVYTDTQYF. CDR3 bases: TGCAGCGTTGAAGATGGAACTAGCGTTTACACAGATACGCAGTATTTT.

V usage is TRBV7-2 and J usage is TRBJ2-1, with TRBD2 as a possible D gene (6 bases). Trimming pared 5 bases from V and 3 bases from J, leaving 20 bases between. Germline-derived CDR1 and CDR2 are SGHTA and FQGNSA. This CDR3 has 17 residues. The CDR3 region is CASSLPRGSGIYNEQFF. The DNA for the CDR3 is TGTGCCAGCAGCCTCCCGCGGGGTAGCGGAATCTACAATGAGCAGTTCTTC.

In this sample, this clone turned up a few times. J is TRBJ2-7 and V is TRBV6-5, with D unresolved. Trimming shortened V by 2 bases and J by 5 bases, and 13 bases separated the two germline ends. Germline lookup yields CDR1 MNHEY and CDR2 SVGAGI. The CDR3 is 14 amino acids. CDR3 nucleotide sequence: TGTGCCAGCAGTTACCCGGCCCCGGGCCACGAGCAGTACTTC. Amino acid sequence: CASSYPAPGHEQYF.

The sample holds a few counts of this clone. The chain joins TRBV6-1 to TRBJ1-2, with D possibly being TRBD1 (5 bases). V dropped 4 bases and J dropped 6 bases, with 12 bases sitting between them. Germline V gene data show CDR1 as MNHNS and CDR2 as SASEGT. The CDR3 covers 13 residues. For the CDR3, the DNA is TGTGCCAGCAGTGTTGGGGGGAACGATGGCTACACCTTC. Its protein product is CASSVGGNDGYTF.